The subject of this entry is one TCR beta chain. Only one count was recorded for this clonotype. No cognate antigen has been identified for it. No per-base quality is available; no much larger clone lies one base away. A single read counts as weak evidence. This record comes from a study of breast tumors, draining lymph nodes, adjacent tissues (dated by TCRdb to the mid-2010s). With regard to the full study: Breast cancer patients provided tumor, adjacent nontumor tissue and axillary lymph nodes, and the study compared the TCR beta repertoires across these three sources. The study was designed to assess the relationships and possible T-cell exchange between tumor, surrounding tissue and draining lymph node repertoires in human breast cancer. The paper's findings and limits, for the study overall: Tumor T-cell repertoires showed less diversity than lymph node repertoires and more diversity than nontumor tissue repertoires, and tumor T-cell repertoires showed preferential V and J gene usage. Tumor and nontumor tissue repertoires were significantly more similar in luminal-like than in basal-like breast cancer. The study presented the conclusion that tumor T cells originate in lymph nodes as consistent with a hypothesis, not as something directly demonstrated. The data were considered consistent with the idea that most tumor T cells come from the lymph node and then expand in tumor tissue.

The lymph node samples were taken from the axillary draining lymph nodes of breast cancer patients. Sequencing was performed on an Illumina HiSeq 2000. Multiplex PCR amplification was used to build the TCR beta chain libraries. High-throughput sequencing was used to analyze the amplified TCR beta chain products. The public reads were quality trimmed at Q25 with fastp and then assembled into clones with MiXCR by TCRdb, keeping productive beta chains. All rows with the same CDR3 protein become a single entry with the most common DNA and genes. The sample profile shows 190,000 or so distinct CDR3 sequences; around 29% of them were found once. About 4.3% of the sample is taken by the ten largest. This receptor was obtained from a female donor with breast cancer. Some clones in this sample may be carry-over from other donors' samples. Sequencing used axillary lymph node tissue.

The nucleotide sequence is given as TGCGCCAGCAGCCAAGATGGGAGCGGGAGCTACAATGAGCAGTATTTT. It codes for CASSQDGSGSYNEQYF. Rearrangement joined TRBV4-1 to TRBJ2-1; TRBD2 matches 8 bases in the middle. TRBJ2-3 explains the end of the DNA better; the J call may be wrong. Via the germline V gene, CDR1 is MGHRA and CDR2 YSYEKL. From the cysteine up to the phenylalanine, the CDR3 has a length of 16 residues. The read is trimmed to its CDR3 DNA, 48 bases read in frame from base 1.